This T cell receptor (beta chain) was identified in a study of blood T cell repertoires in COVID-19. Overall study context: Samples representing acute and convalescent COVID-19 were sourced from the United States, Italy and Spain.

Source study methods: Nucleated cell counts were estimated from reference gene primer amplification. Profiling relied on immunoSEQ multiplex PCR, and the TCRdb table lists in-frame clones only, not all of them. The V and J calls and clone size were taken over from that table, and D and trimming were inferred from the DNA. In the table there are about 25,000 clones, approximately 90% of which are singletons. Looked up from germline, CDR1 is KGHSH and CDR2 is LQKENI. Trimming took off 5 bases at V and 1 base at J, with 6 bases between the two ends. There are 13 residues in the CDR3. This clone came up a few times.

This chain joins TRBV18 and TRBJ1-5; D ambiguous. Sequencing input: peripheral blood. This TCR came from a human donor with active COVID-19. The donor label of this sample is uncertain. This CDR3 reads CASSGQSNQPQHF. DNA for the CDR3: TGTGCCAGCTCAGGGCAGAGCAATCAGCCCCAGCATTTT. The complete variable domain, with remaining parts taken from reference TRBV18 and TRBJ1-5, reads NAGVMQNPRHLVRRRGQEARLRCSPMKGHSHVYWYRQLPEEGLKFMVYLQKENIIDESGMPKERFSAEFPKEGPSILRIQQVVRGDSAAYFCASSGQSNQPQHFGDGTRLSIL.